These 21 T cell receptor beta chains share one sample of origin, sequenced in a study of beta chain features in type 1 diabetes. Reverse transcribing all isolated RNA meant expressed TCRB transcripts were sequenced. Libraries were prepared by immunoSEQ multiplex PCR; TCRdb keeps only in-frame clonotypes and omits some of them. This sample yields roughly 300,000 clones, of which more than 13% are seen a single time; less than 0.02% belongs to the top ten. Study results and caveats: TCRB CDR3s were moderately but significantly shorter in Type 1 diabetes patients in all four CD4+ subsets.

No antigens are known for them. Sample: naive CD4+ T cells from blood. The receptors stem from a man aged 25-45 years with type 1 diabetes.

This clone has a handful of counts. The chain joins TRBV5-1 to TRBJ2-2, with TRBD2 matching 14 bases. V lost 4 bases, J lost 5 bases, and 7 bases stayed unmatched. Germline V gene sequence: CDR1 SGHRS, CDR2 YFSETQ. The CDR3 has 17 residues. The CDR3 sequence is CASSPGTSGSRTGELFF. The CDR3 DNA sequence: TGCGCCAGCAGCCCGGGGACTAGCGGGAGTCGGACCGGGGAGCTGTTTTTT.

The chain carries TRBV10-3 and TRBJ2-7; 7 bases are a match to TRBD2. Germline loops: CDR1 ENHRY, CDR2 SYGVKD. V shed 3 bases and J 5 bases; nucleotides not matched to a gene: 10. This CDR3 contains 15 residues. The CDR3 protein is CAISEGLDALHEQYF. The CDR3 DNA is TGTGCCATCAGTGAAGGACTAGATGCCCTCCACGAGCAGTACTTC.

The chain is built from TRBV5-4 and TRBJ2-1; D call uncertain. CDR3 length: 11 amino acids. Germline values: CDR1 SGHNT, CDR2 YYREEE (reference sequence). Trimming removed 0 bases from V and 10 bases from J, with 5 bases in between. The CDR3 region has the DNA TGTGCCAGCAGCTTGGCCGGGGAGCAGTTCTTC. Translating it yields CASSLAGEQFF.

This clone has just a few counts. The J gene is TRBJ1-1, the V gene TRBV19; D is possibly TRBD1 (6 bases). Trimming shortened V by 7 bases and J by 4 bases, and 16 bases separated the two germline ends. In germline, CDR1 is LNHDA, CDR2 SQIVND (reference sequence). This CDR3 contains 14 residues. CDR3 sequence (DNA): TGTGCCAGTACCTCCTCCCGAGGGGGCACTGAAGCTTTCTTT. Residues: CASTSSRGGTEAFF.

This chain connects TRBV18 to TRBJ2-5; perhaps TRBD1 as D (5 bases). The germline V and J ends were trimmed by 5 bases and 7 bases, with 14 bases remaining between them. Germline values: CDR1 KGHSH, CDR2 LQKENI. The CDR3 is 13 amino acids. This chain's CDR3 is CASSGADLGTQYF. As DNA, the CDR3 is TGTGCCAGCTCAGGGGCGGACCTCGGGACCCAGTACTTC.

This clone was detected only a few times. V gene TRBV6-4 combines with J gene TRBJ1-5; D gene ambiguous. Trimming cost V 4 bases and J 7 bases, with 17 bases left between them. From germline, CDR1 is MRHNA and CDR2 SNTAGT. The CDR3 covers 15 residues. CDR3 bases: TGTGCCAGCAGTGGCGGGTCTTCCTTATTGCAGCCCCAGCATTTT. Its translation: CASSGGSSLLQPQHF.

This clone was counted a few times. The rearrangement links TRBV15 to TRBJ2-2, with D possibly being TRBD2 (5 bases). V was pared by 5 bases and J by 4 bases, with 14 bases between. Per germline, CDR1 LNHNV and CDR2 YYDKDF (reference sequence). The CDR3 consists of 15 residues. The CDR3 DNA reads TGTGCCACCAGCCCCCGGACCGCGGGCACCGGGGAGCTGTTTTTT. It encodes CATSPRTAGTGELFF.

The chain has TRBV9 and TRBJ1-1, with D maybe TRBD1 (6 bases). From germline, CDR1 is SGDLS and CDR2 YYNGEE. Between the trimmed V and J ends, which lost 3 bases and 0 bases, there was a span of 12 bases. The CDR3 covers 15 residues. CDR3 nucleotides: TGTGCCAGCAGCGCCTCCGGACAGCTGAACACTGAAGCTTTCTTT. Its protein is CASSASGQLNTEAFF.

CDR3 region: CASSSVTGNTDTQYF. CDR3 DNA: TGTGCCAGCAGCAGCGTAACAGGGAACACAGATACGCAGTATTTT. The chain links TRBV5-6 to TRBJ2-3; tentatively, D is TRBD1 (6 bases). Germline CDR1 is SGHDT and CDR2 is YYEEEE. With 4 bases removed from V and 2 bases from J, the gap between germline ends came to 14 bases. The CDR3 runs to 15 residues.

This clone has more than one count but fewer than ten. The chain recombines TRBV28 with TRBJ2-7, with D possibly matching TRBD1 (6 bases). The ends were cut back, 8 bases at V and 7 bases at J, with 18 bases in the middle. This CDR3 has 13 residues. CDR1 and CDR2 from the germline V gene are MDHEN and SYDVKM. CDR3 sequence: CASRLQGIGEQYF. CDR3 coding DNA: TGTGCCAGCCGATTGCAGGGGATTGGGGAGCAGTACTTC.

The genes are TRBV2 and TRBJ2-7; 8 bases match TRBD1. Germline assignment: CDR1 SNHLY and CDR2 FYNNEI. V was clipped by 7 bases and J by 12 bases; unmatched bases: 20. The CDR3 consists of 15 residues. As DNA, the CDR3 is TGTGCCAGCACCCCCGGGGACAGGCGAGTAAATAGGCCGTACTTC. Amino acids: CASTPGDRRVNRPYF.

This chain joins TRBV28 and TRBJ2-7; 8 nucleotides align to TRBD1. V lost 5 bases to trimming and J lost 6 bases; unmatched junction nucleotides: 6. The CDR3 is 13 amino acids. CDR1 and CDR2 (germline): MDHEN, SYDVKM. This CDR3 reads CASSTGGSGEQYF. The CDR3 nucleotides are TGTGCCAGCAGTACAGGGGGTTCGGGCGAGCAGTACTTC.

The CDR3, as DNA: TGTGCCAGCACCGGGACAGGGGGAAGCCAGCCCCAGCATTTT. It specifies CASTGTGGSQPQHF. This chain connects TRBV6-1 to TRBJ1-5, with 11 bases that match TRBD1. The germline V gene encodes CDR1 MNHNS and CDR2 SASEGT. V shed 7 bases, J shed 7 bases, and the junction held 6 bases outside the gene matches. CDR3 length: 14 residues.

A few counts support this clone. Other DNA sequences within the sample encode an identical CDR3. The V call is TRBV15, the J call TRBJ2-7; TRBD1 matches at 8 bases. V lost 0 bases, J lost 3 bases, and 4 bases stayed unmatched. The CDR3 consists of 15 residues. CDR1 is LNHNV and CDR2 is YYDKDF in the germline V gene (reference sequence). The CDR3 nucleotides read TGTGCCACCAGCAGAGATAGGGGGACAGGCTACGAGCAGTACTTC. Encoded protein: CATSRDRGTGYEQYF. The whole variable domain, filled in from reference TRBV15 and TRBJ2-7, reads DAMVIQNPRYQVTQFGKPVTLSCSQTLNHNVMYWYQQKSSQAPKLLFHYYDKDFNNEADTPDNFQSRRPNTSFCFLDIRSPGLGDTAMYLCATSRDRGTGYEQYFGPGTRLTVT.

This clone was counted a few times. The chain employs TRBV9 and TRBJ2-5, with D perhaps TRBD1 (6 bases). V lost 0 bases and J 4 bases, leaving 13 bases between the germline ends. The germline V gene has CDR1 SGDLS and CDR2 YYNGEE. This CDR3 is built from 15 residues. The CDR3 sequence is CASSVATTGGETQYF. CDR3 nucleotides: TGTGCCAGCAGCGTAGCTACGACAGGCGGAGAGACCCAGTACTTC.

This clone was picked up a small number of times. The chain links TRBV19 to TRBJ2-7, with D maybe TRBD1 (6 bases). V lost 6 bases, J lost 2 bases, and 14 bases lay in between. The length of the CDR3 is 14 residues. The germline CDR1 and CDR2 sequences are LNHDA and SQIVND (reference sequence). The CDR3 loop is CASSGNRAPYEQYF. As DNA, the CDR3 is TGTGCCAGTAGCGGGAACAGGGCCCCCTACGAGCAGTACTTC.

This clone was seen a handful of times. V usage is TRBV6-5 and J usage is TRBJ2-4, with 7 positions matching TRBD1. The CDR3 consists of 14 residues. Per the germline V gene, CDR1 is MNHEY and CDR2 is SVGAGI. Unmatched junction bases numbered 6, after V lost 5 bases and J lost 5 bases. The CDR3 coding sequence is TGTGCCAGCAGTGCCCTGGGACAGCAAAACATTCAGTACTTC. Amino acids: CASSALGQQNIQYF.

As DNA, the CDR3 is TGTGCCAGCAGCGTAGTCCGTCCCAATGAGCAGTTCTTC. Translation gives CASSVVRPNEQFF. V and J are TRBV9 and TRBJ2-1; D not resolved. From germline, CDR1 is SGDLS and CDR2 YYNGEE. Trimming left V 0 bases short and J 6 bases short, with 7 bases between. The CDR3 contains 13 residues.

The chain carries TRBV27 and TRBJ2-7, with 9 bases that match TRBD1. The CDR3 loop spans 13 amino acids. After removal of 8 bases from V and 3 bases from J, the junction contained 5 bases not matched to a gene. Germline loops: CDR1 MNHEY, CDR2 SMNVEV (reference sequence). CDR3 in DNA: TGTGCCAGCGGCCGGGACAGGGTCTACGAGCAGTACTTC. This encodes CASGRDRVYEQYF.

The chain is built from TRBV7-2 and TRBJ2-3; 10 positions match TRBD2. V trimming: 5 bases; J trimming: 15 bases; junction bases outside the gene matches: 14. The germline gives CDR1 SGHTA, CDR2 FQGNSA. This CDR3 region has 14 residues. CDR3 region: CASSATSGDGWKYF. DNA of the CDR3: TGTGCCAGCAGCGCCACTAGCGGGGATGGGTGGAAATATTTT.

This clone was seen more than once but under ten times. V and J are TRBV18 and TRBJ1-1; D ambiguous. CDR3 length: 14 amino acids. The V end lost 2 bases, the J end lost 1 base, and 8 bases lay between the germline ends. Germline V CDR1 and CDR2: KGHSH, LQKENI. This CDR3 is CASSPDSPNTEAFF. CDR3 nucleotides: TGTGCCAGCTCACCAGATAGCCCGAACACTGAAGCTTTCTTT.